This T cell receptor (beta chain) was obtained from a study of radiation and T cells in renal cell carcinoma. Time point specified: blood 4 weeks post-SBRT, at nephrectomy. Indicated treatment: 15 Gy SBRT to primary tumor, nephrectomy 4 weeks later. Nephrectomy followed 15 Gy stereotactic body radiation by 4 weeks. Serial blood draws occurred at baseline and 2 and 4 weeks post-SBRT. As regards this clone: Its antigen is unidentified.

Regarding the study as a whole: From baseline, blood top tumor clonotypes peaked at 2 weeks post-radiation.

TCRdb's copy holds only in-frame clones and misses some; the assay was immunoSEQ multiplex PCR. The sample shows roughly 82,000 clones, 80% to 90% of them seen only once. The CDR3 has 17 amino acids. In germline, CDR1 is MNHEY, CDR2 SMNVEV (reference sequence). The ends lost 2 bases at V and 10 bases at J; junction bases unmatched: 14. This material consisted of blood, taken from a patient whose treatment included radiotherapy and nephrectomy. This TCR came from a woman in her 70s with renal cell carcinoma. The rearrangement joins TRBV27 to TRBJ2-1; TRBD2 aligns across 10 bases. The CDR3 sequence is CASSLGGSSGGAGEQFF. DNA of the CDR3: TGTGCCAGCAGTTTAGGAGGGTCGAGCGGGGGGGCCGGCGAGCAGTTCTTC.